This T cell receptor (beta chain) emerged from a study of T cell changes during pregnancy in multiple sclerosis. The CDR3 consists of 16 residues. Germline V CDR1 and CDR2: SQVTM, ANQGSEA. The trim removed 4 bases at V and 1 base at J, leaving 6 bases unmatched. Here immunoSEQ multiplex PCR was the method, and the copy in TCRdb shows in-frame clones only, minus some. The sample records tens of thousands of clones, 92% being singletons. The starting material was peripheral blood, obtained in the first trimester of pregnancy. V gene TRBV29-1 combines with J gene TRBJ2-6; TRBD2 aligns across 8 bases. The TCR sequence derives from a female donor in good health, enrolled as a control in a pregnancy study. CDR3 coding DNA: TGCAGCGTTGCAGGGACTAGAGATTCTGGGGCCAACGTCCTGACTTTC. This gives the protein CSVAGTRDSGANVLTF.